The following is a TCR beta chain sequence with its context. The antigen remains undetermined. This sample stems from a study of Ad26.COV2.S vaccination and SARS-CoV-2 variants. In the study overall: Participants got Ad26.COV2.S intramuscularly, once or twice 56 days apart. Notes on the study in general: Once vaccination had occurred, spike-specific CD8+ and CD4+ T cell responses reportedly showed substantial breadth.

The sample's treatment: about 20 received Ad26.COV2.S at low or high dose, single or two shots; 5 received placebo; per-sample allocation not given. Sampling occurred on day 63 after the first vaccine or placebo injection. The germline gives CDR1 MNHEY, CDR2 SVGEGT. CDR3 length: 15 residues. The V gene lost 6 bases and the J gene lost 8 bases, with 22 bases spanning the gap. Profiling relied on immunoSEQ multiplex PCR, and the TCRdb table lists in-frame clones only, not all of them. The table shows hundreds of thousands of clones, with roughly 87% occurring only once. The starting material was peripheral blood, obtained in a trial of Ad26.COV2.S vaccine versus placebo. The TCR was taken from a person aged 18-60 years who received the Ad26.COV2.S COVID-19 vaccine or a placebo. The chain recombines TRBV6-2 or TRBV6-3 with TRBJ1-2; D possibly corresponds to TRBD1 (5 bases). CDR3 region: CASSSGYPGSSGYTF. CDR3 DNA sequence: TGTGCCAGCAGCTCCGGATATCCAGGGTCCTCGGGCTACACCTTC.